One and the same sample provided the 14 T cell receptor beta chains below, sequenced in a study of cytomegalovirus exposure and HLA in healthy donors. PCR amplification relied on 60 Vbeta primers (plus 13 Jbeta primers). Measured with immunoSEQ multiplex PCR; TCRdb has only the in-frame clones, and not every one. The sample's table shows around 120,000 clones. The sample was PBMCs. The receptors originated from a man younger than 30 in good health and CMV-seronegative.

The rearrangement uses TRBV28 and TRBJ1-2, with a tentative D call TRBD1 (5 bases). V shed 1 base and J shed 1 base, with 10 bases lying between them. The CDR3 runs to 15 residues. Germline V gives CDR1 MDHEN, CDR2 SYDVKM. CDR3 protein: CASSLSGVRNYGYTF. For the CDR3, the DNA is TGTGCCAGCAGTTTATCGGGGGTACGTAACTATGGCTACACCTTC.

The V gene is TRBV13, the J gene TRBJ1-6, with D tentatively TRBD1 (6 bases). This CDR3 spans 15 amino acids. CDR1 is PRHDT, CDR2 FYEKMQ, per germline (reference sequence). V dropped 0 bases and J dropped 8 bases, with 11 bases sitting between them. In DNA form, the CDR3 reads TGTGCCAGCAGCTTAGGACAGGGAACTGATTCACCCCTCCACTTT. Translated: CASSLGQGTDSPLHF.

The chain links TRBV9 to TRBJ1-2; maybe TRBD1 (6 bases). CDR1 and CDR2 from the germline V gene are SGDLS and YYNGEE. This CDR3 comprises 12 residues. Between the trimmed V and J ends, which lost 3 bases and 8 bases, there was a span of 11 bases. CDR3 loop: CASSDRVRGYTF. CDR3 DNA: TGTGCCAGCAGCGACAGGGTTCGGGGCTACACCTTC.

CDR3 DNA sequence: TGTGCCAGCAGGGTAAGCAATCAGCCCCAGCATTTT. It encodes CASRVSNQPQHF. J is TRBJ1-5 and V is TRBV19, with D possibly being TRBD1 (5 bases). V was cut by 9 bases and J by 1 base, with 7 bases left in between. Germline CDR1 and CDR2: LNHDA and SQIVND (reference sequence). The CDR3 sequence is 12 residues long.

This chain connects TRBV5-1 to TRBJ1-1; D is uncertain. CDR3 size: 13 residues. The V end was cut by 5 bases, the J end by 2 bases, with 10 bases between. Germline CDR1 is SGHRS and CDR2 is YFSETQ. CDR3 amino acids: CASRGRLNTEAFF. The CDR3 bases are TGCGCCAGCAGAGGCAGGCTTAACACTGAAGCTTTCTTT.

The J gene is TRBJ2-3, the V gene TRBV7-6; the match to TRBD2 covers 12 bases. V trimming: 5 bases; J trimming: 3 bases; junction bases outside the gene matches: 6. Looked up from germline, CDR1 is SGHVS and CDR2 is FNYEAQ. The CDR3 spans 16 residues. The CDR3 nucleotides read TGTGCCAGCAGCCTCCAGACTAGCGGGAGAACAGATACGCAGTATTTT. The encoded protein is CASSLQTSGRTDTQYF.

This chain links TRBV25-1 with TRBJ2-3, with 8 bases that match TRBD2. CDR3 length: 15 amino acids. From germline, CDR1 is MGHDK and CDR2 SYGVNS. The V segment lost 8 bases and the J segment 6 bases; nucleotides outside the gene matches: 13. The CDR3 coding sequence is TGTGCCAGCGGTTTCAAACGGGGGGGCGCGGATACGCAGTATTTT. It yields the protein CASGFKRGGADTQYF.

The rearrangement uses TRBV19 and TRBJ1-5; 7 bases match TRBD1. This CDR3 contains 12 residues. Germline CDR1 is LNHDA and CDR2 is SQIVND (reference sequence). J gave up 6 bases and V 10 bases, and 6 bases lay outside the gene matches. CDR3 amino acids: CATREGAQPQHF. For the CDR3, the DNA is TGTGCCACACGCGAGGGGGCTCAGCCCCAGCATTTT.

The chain joins TRBV27 to TRBJ1-5, with 9 nucleotides matching TRBD1. Germline assignment: CDR1 MNHEY and CDR2 SMNVEV (reference sequence). With V trimmed by 5 bases and J by 2 bases, 7 bases remained unmatched. The CDR3 is 16 amino acids. The CDR3 reads CASSRRQGGGNQPQHF. The CDR3 DNA sequence: TGTGCCAGCAGTCGTCGACAGGGGGGAGGCAATCAGCCCCAGCATTTT.

The chain uses TRBV5-4 and TRBJ1-5; a possible D gene is TRBD1 (6 bases). Deletions cut 9 bases from V and 3 bases from J, with 19 bases between. CDR3 length equals 15 residues. Germline V CDR1 and CDR2: SGHNT, YYREEE (reference sequence). In DNA form, the CDR3 reads TGTGCCAACCCGAGGGGGGGTCCGTTCAATCAGCCCCAGCATTTT. It yields the protein CANPRGGPFNQPQHF. Together with reference TRBV5-4 and TRBJ1-5, the CDR3 gives the full variable domain: ETGVTQSPTHLIKTRGQQVTLRCSSQSGHNTVSWYQQALGQGPQFIFQYYREEENGRGNFPPRFSGLQFPNYSSELNVNALELDDSALYLCANPRGGPFNQPQHFGDGTRLSIL.

This chain links TRBV6-5 with TRBJ2-1; TRBD1 matches at 7 bases. V lost 6 bases, J lost 0 bases, and 5 bases stayed unmatched. Germline V gene sequence: CDR1 MNHEY, CDR2 SVGAGI. The CDR3 sequence is 15 residues long. CDR3 nucleotides: TGTGCCAGCAGCCACGACAGGGCCTCCTACAATGAGCAGTTCTTC. Its protein is CASSHDRASYNEQFF.

The genes are TRBV19 and TRBJ1-5; 7 nucleotides line up with TRBD1. Trimming at V came to 5 bases and at J to 0 bases, leaving 4 bases not matched to a gene. The CDR3 spans 15 residues. Germline V gene data show CDR1 as LNHDA and CDR2 as SQIVND (reference sequence). CDR3 bases: TGTGCCAGTAGTTATGACAGGGATAGCAATCAGCCCCAGCATTTT. This encodes CASSYDRDSNQPQHF. Full variable domain (outside the CDR3, taken from reference TRBV19 and TRBJ1-5): DGGITQSPKYLFRKEGQNVTLSCEQNLNHDAMYWYRQDPGQGLRLIYYSQIVNDFQKGDIAEGYSVSREKKESFPLTVTSAQKNPTAFYLCASSYDRDSNQPQHFGDGTRLSIL.

The V call is TRBV18, the J call TRBJ2-5, with a possible D match to TRBD2 (6 bases). This CDR3 region has 14 residues. CDR1 is KGHSH and CDR2 is LQKENI in the germline V gene. V was trimmed by 6 bases and J by 1 base, leaving 12 bases between them. CDR3 nucleotide sequence: TGTGCCAGCTCCCCGCGGACTACCCAAGAGACCCAGTACTTC. Its translation: CASSPRTTQETQYF.

The chain is built from TRBV5-5 and TRBJ2-7, with 7 bases lining up with TRBD1. The CDR3 is 15 residues long. With V trimmed by 1 base and J by 5 bases, 9 bases remained unmatched. Looked up from germline, CDR1 is SGHKS and CDR2 is YYEKEE (reference sequence). CDR3 region: CASSLLRTGGHEQYF. As DNA, the CDR3 is TGTGCCAGCAGCTTGTTACGGACAGGTGGCCACGAGCAGTACTTC.